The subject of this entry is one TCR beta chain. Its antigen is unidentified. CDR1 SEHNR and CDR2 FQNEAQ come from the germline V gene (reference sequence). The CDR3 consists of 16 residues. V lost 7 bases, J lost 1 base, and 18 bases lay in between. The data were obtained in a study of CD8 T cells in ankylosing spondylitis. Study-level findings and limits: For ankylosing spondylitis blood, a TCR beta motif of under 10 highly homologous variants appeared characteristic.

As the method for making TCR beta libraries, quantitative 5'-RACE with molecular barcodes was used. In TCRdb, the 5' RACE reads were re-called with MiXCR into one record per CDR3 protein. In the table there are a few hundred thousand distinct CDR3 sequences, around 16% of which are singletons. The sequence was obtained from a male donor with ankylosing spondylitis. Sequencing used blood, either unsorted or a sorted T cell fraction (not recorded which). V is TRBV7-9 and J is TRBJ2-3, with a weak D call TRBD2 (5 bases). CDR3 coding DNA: TGTGCCAGCATTACACGGGGTGAGGAGGGCACAGATACGCAGTATTTT. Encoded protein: CASITRGEEGTDTQYF. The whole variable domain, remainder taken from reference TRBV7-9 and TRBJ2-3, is DTGVSQNPRHKITKRGQNVTFRCDPISEHNRLYWYRQTLGQGPEFLTYFQNEAQLEKSRLLSDRFSAERPKGSFSTLEIQRTEQGDSAMYLCASITRGEEGTDTQYFGPGTRLTVL.